This TCR beta chain was captured in a study of T cell responses to AZD1222 COVID-19 vaccine. Study-wide results and limits: White British ancestry dominated among donors, who included more females, and clonal diversity was possibly underestimated. Repertoires were collected only later (after the peak T cell response had occurred).

After removal of 0 bases from V and 0 bases from J, the junction contained 6 bases not matched to a gene. Germline V gene data show CDR1 as LGHNA and CDR2 as YSLEER. This CDR3 region has 19 residues. TCRdb's copy holds only in-frame clones and misses some; the assay was immunoSEQ multiplex PCR. The table includes tens of thousands of clones, about three quarters detected once. In regard to this clone: Antigen: not known.

This rearrangement joins TRBV4-3 to TRBJ2-6, with 9 bases lining up with TRBD1. This sample comprised peripheral blood, obtained 28 days after the second dose of the MenACWY control vaccine. The TCR originated in an adult who received the MenACWY meningococcal vaccine as a control. The CDR3 region is CASSQDVGTGTSGANVLTF. Written as DNA, the CDR3 is TGCGCCAGCAGCCAAGACGTCGGGACAGGGACCTCTGGGGCCAACGTCCTGACTTTC.